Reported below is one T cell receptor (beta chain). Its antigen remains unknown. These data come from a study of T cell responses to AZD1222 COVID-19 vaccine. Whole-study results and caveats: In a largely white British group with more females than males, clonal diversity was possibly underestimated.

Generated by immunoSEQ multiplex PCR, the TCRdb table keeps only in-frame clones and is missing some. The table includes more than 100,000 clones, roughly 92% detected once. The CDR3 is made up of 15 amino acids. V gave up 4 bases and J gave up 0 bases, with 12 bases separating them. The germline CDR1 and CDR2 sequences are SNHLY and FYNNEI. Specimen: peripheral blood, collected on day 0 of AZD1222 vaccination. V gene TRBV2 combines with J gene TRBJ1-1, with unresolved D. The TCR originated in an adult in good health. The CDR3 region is CASSGGRSMNTEAFF. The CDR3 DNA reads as TGTGCCAGCAGTGGCGGCAGGTCCATGAACACTGAAGCTTTCTTT.